This T cell receptor beta chain appears in the sequencing data of a study of PD-1 blockade in classical Hodgkin lymphoma. The time point denotes: cycle 4 day 1 (C4D1), after less than seven weeks of nivolumab. Every patient relapsed after autologous stem cell transplantation, and brentuximab vedotin exposure varied. Repertoires were generated with immunoSEQ multiplex PCR, while TCRdb's copy carries only in-frame clones and drops some. The sample carries approximately 96,000 clones, about 92% recorded once. In germline, CDR1 is MGHRA, CDR2 YSYEKL. The junction had 16 bases not matched to a gene; V was cut back by 1 base and J by 9 bases. The CDR3 has 18 residues.

This receptor was taken from a human donor with classical Hodgkin lymphoma. The genes are TRBV4-1 and TRBJ2-1; TRBD2 matches 9 bases. The input for sequencing was peripheral blood mononuclear cells (PBMCs), taken before the fourth cycle of nivolumab. Written as DNA, the CDR3 is TGCGCCAGCAGCCAAGCCGGTGTTGCAAGCGGGAGGCGGGCTGAGCAGTTCTTC. Its protein is CASSQAGVASGRRAEQFF.